The rows below give T cell receptor beta chains drawn from one sample of a study of T cells in Graves' hyperthyroidism and ophthalmopathy. TCRdb used MiXCR to reprocess the multiplex PCR reads, holding one entry per CDR3 protein. Of approximately 740,000 distinct CDR3 sequences in the sample, around 15% are singletons; the top ten hold about a tenth. The sequenced sample consisted of blood. The receptors come from a woman aged 18-29 years with Graves' hyperthyroidism. Both conserved end residues are part of each CDR3. D genes are given only for firm matches. Clone size is given for some rows only: seen once, a few or many times, or a class if the clone is expanded.

TRBJ1-3 NA NA TRBV7-2 CASSRDLVGNAIYF TGTGCCAGCAGCCGGGACCTGGTCGGAAACGCCATATATTTT
TRBJ1-5 NA TRBD1 TRBV19 CASSTGTGVKPQHF TGTGCCAGTAGTACCGGGACAGGGGTTAAGCCCCAGCATTTT
TRBJ2-5 many TRBD1 TRBV20-1 CSARDLGQGQETQYF TGCAGTGCTAGAGATCTGGGACAGGGACAAGAGACCCAGTACTTC
TRBJ2-4 NA NA TRBV24-1 CATSDSPPVLNIQYF TGTGCCACCAGTGATTCCCCCCCTGTGCTGAACATTCAGTACTTC
TRBJ2-3 many TRBD2 TRBV20-1 CSARASGSSTDTQYF TGCAGTGCTAGAGCCAGCGGGAGTTCCACAGATACGCAGTATTTT
TRBJ2-3 many TRBD2 TRBV18 CASSPVPGLASRMDTQYF TGTGCCAGCTCACCGGTACCGGGACTAGCGAGCCGTATGGATACGCAGTATTTT
TRBJ1-4 many TRBD1 TRBV3-1 CASSRDRGPVGEKLFF TGTGCCAGCAGCCGGGACAGGGGGCCGGTCGGGGAAAAACTGTTTTTT
TRBJ2-7 many NA TRBV27 CASTSLSRTLPSYEQYF TGTGCCAGCACCTCCCTATCCCGGACACTGCCCTCCTACGAGCAGTACTTC
TRBJ2-3 many NA TRBV2 CASNPRPPTGTDTQYF TGTGCCAGCAATCCACGGCCCCCCACCGGCACAGATACGCAGTATTTT
TRBJ1-2 many NA TRBV18 CASSPDPSYGYTF TGTGCCAGCTCACCTGACCCTTCGTATGGCTACACCTTC
TRBJ1-2 few NA TRBV27 CASSLDSGANYGYTF TGTGCCAGCAGTTTAGATTCAGGGGCCAACTATGGCTACACCTTC
TRBJ1-2 NA NA TRBV13 CASSPVPGAGGYTF TGTGCCAGCAGCCCCGTGCCGGGGGCCGGTGGCTACACCTTC
TRBJ1-1 many TRBD1 TRBV12-3/TRBV12-4 CASSETGWNTEAFF TGTGCCAGCAGTGAGACAGGGTGGAACACTGAAGCTTTCTTT